This T cell receptor (beta chain) was identified during a study of technical replicates of blood from a handful of donors. CDR1 and CDR2 from the germline V gene are LNHNV and YYDKDF (reference sequence). The CDR3 spans 12 residues. The germline V and J ends were trimmed by 5 bases and 7 bases, with 10 bases remaining between them. Profiled with immunoSEQ multiplex PCR; TCRdb holds only in-frame clones, not every one. The sample carries about 97,000 clones, nearly 96% recorded once. The rearrangement uses TRBV15 and TRBJ2-3; no clear D gene. Sequencing was carried out using T cells isolated from PBMCs. The source is a human donor in good health. CDR3 loop: CATSSRLNTQYF. CDR3 DNA: TGTGCCACCAGCTCCCGACTCAATACGCAGTATTTT.